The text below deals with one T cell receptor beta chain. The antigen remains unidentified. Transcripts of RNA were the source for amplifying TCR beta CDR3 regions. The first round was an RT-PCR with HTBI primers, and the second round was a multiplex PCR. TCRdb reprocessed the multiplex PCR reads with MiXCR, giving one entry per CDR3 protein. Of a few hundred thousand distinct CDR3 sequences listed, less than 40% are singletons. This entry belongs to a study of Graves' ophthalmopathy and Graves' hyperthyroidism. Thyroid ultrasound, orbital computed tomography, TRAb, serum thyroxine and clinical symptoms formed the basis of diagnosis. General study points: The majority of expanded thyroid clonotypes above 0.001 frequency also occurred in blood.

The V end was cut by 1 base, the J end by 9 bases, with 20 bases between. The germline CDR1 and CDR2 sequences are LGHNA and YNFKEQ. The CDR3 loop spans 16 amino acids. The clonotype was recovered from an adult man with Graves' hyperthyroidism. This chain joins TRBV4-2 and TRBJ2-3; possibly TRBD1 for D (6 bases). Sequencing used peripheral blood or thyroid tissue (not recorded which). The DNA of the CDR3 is TGTGCCAGCAGCCAAGCCTCTGGGGCTGGGGGCCGGACGCAGTATTTT. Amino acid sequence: CASSQASGAGGRTQYF.